The 8 T cell receptor beta chains below come from one sample, sequenced in a study of cytomegalovirus exposure and HLA in healthy donors listed by TCRdb under 2017. Library preparation used the immunoSEQ multiplex PCR assay. For the multiplex PCR, a mixture combining 60 forward primers for TCR Vbeta segments and 13 reverse primers for TCR Jbeta segments was used. TCRdb holds this immuneACCESS table with in-frame rearrangements only. Some clones are missing; in checked studies, unresolved V genes explain under half, and the rest has no known cause. Recorded for this sample are roughly 180,000 clones; 84% of them occurred a single time. The biggest ten clones account for under 1.5% of the sample. The sample consisted of PBMCs. The receptors were sampled from a girl aged 2 to 10 in good health and CMV-seropositive.

The V call is TRBV27, the J call TRBJ2-1; 10 bases are shared with TRBD2. Unmatched junction bases numbered 9, after V lost 5 bases and J lost 8 bases. From germline, CDR1 is MNHEY and CDR2 SMNVEV (reference sequence). CDR3 size: 15 residues. The CDR3 here is CASSPPSGSGHEQFF. CDR3 nucleotide sequence: TGTGCCAGCAGTCCCCCTAGCGGGAGTGGGCATGAGCAGTTCTTC.

This chain uses TRBV11-2 with TRBJ2-3; TRBD1 agrees at 9 bases. The CDR3 is 14 residues long. Trimming took 3 bases from V and 3 from J; bases not matched to a gene: 1. Germline V CDR1 and CDR2: SGHAT, FQNNGV. The CDR3 coding sequence is TGTGCCAGCAGCTTCGGACAGGGGACAGATACGCAGTATTTT. It translates to CASSFGQGTDTQYF.

This chain joins TRBV28 and TRBJ2-1, with 10 bases matching TRBD2. CDR1 is MDHEN, CDR2 SYDVKM, per germline. There are 17 residues in the CDR3. V gave up 6 bases and J gave up 2 bases; unmatched junction bases: 10. For the CDR3, the DNA is TGTGCCAGCAGACCCTTCAAACTAGCGGGACCCTACAATGAGCAGTTCTTC. Protein: CASRPFKLAGPYNEQFF.

The rearrangement joins TRBV6-6 to TRBJ1-4; a weak D match, TRBD1 (5 bases). This CDR3 contains 16 residues. Germline V gene data show CDR1 as MNHNY and CDR2 as SVGAGI (reference sequence). With 2 bases removed from V and 4 bases from J, the gap between germline ends came to 14 bases. The CDR3 is CASSYPPQDLNEKLFF. In DNA, the CDR3 is TGTGCCAGCAGTTACCCCCCACAGGATCTTAATGAAAAACTGTTTTTT.

The V call is TRBV19, the J call TRBJ2-7; 8 nucleotides align to TRBD1. Trimming at V came to 5 bases and at J to 2 bases, leaving 8 bases not matched to a gene. Germline V CDR1 and CDR2: LNHDA, SQIVND (reference sequence). The CDR3 is made up of 15 amino acids. CDR3 region: CASSSRQGNTYEQYF. The CDR3 DNA reads as TGTGCCAGTAGTTCGCGACAGGGGAATACCTACGAGCAGTACTTC.

This chain joins TRBV27 and TRBJ1-5; D is possibly TRBD1 (6 bases). The ends were cut back, 6 bases at V and 0 bases at J, with 9 bases in the middle. The germline V gene encodes CDR1 MNHEY and CDR2 SMNVEV (reference sequence). The CDR3 loop spans 14 amino acids. Here the CDR3 reads CASRDRLSNQPQHF. For the CDR3, the DNA is TGTGCCAGCAGGGACAGACTTAGCAATCAGCCCCAGCATTTT.

This clone was found a few times. V usage is TRBV6-6 and J usage is TRBJ2-7, with 13 bases matching TRBD2. This CDR3 contains 14 residues. The germline gives CDR1 MNHNY, CDR2 SVGAGI (reference sequence). Losses at the gene ends were 6 bases for V and 3 bases for J; bases not matched to a gene: 2. The CDR3 DNA follows: TGTGCCAGCAGGACTAGCGGGAGGCACTACGAGCAGTACTTC. Translated, it gives CASRTSGRHYEQYF.

This clone was detected once. This chain connects TRBV6-1 to TRBJ1-2; 7 nucleotides line up with TRBD1. Germline trimming cut 6 bases from V and 7 bases from J; bases unmatched to any gene: 5. The CDR3 totals 12 residues. Germline CDR1 reads MNHNS; CDR2 reads SASEGT. In DNA, the CDR3 is TGTGCCAGCAGCGACGGGACAGTTGGCTACACCTTC. It yields the protein CASSDGTVGYTF.